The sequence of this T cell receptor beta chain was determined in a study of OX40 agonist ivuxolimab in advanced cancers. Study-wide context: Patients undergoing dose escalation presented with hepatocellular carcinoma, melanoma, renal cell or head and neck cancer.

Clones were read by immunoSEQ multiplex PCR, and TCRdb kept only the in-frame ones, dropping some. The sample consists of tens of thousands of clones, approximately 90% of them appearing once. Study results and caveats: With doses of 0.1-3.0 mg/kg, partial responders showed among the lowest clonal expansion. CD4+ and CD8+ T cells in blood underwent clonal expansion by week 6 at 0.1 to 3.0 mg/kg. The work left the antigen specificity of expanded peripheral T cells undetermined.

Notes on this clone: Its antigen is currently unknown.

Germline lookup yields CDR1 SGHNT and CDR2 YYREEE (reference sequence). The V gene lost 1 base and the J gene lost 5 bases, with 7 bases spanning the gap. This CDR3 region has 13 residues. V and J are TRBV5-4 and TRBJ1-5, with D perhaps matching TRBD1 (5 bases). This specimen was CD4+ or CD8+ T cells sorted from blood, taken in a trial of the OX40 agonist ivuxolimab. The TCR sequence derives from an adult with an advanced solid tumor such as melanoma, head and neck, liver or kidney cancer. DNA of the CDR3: TGTGCCAGCAGCTTGAGGGGTTATCAGCCCCAGCATTTT. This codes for CASSLRGYQPQHF.